This T cell receptor (beta chain) was profiled in a study of T cell repertoires in cytomegalovirus infection. Study-wide context: Public signatures in TCR beta pointed to CMV infection and matching HLA type. Study-wide points: Across the ex vivo response, the dominant clonotypes were HLA-C-restricted CMV-specific TCR beta clonotypes. Summed public TCR beta family frequency identified CMV carriers bearing the relevant HLA.

As regards this clonotype: No antigen is known for it.

This CDR3 has 14 amino acids. The germline CDR1 and CDR2 sequences are LGHDT and YNNKEL (reference sequence). Trimming shortened V by 4 bases and J by 2 bases, and 12 bases separated the two germline ends. TCRdb re-called the reads through MiXCR, storing one row per CDR3 protein. Of some 180,000 distinct CDR3 sequences in the sample, 15% to 20% are singletons; the top ten hold under 3.5%. The clonotype originates from a human donor in good health (CMV status not recorded). Some clones in this sample may be carry-over from other donors' samples. The chain links TRBV3-1 to TRBJ2-7, with D perhaps matching TRBD2 (6 bases). Sequenced input: PBMCs. The CDR3 loop is CASSPRDGAYEQYF. The CDR3 nucleotides are TGTGCCAGCAGCCCGCGGGACGGGGCCTACGAGCAGTACTTC.